The clone carrying this T cell receptor (beta chain) turned up a few times. Seattle patients were enrolled while actively infected and followed longitudinally. V dropped 5 bases and J dropped 17 bases, with 27 bases sitting between them. The CDR3 loop spans 15 amino acids. Germline CDR1 and CDR2: SGHVS and FQNEAQ. Authors' methods: The assay estimated nucleated cells by amplifying reference gene primers. Generated by immunoSEQ multiplex PCR, the TCRdb table keeps only in-frame clones and is missing some. Clonal size and the V and J genes are those of that table, whereas D and trimming came from the DNA. The data show roughly 120,000 clones, approximately 85% seen once. These data are taken from a study of blood T cell repertoires in COVID-19. Study context: COVID-19 samples from acute and convalescent phases originated in the United States, Italy and Spain. The analysed material was cDNA or gDNA that came from T cells, B-cell-depleted T cells, or PBMCs.

Input material: peripheral blood. The clonotype was recovered from a woman at least 80 years old with COVID-19, enrolled during active disease. The chain uses TRBV7-8 and TRBJ1-4; no definite D call. The CDR3 nucleotides read TGTGCCAGCAGCGAAACCCCGACCGGACTTGACATTGTTTTTTTT. This translates into CASSETPTGLDIVFF.